One and the same sample provided the 11 T cell receptor beta chains below, sequenced in a study of T cell responses to AZD1222 COVID-19 vaccine. TCRdb's table, derived via immunoSEQ multiplex PCR, lists solely in-frame clones and lacks some. The sample lists roughly 150,000 clones; 92% were seen once. This material consisted of peripheral blood, taken on day 0 of AZD1222 vaccination. The source is an adult in good health.

This sequence joins TRBV19 and TRBJ2-7, with TRBD1 matching 9 bases. This CDR3 has 14 residues. Germline V CDR1 and CDR2: LNHDA, SQIVND (reference sequence). V shed 4 bases and J 3 bases; nucleotides not matched to a gene: 4. CDR3: CASSTPGQGYEQYF. The CDR3 nucleotides are TGTGCCAGTAGTACCCCGGGACAGGGCTACGAGCAGTACTTC.

V usage is TRBV7-8 and J usage is TRBJ1-2, with D unclear. V shed 1 base and J shed 6 bases, with 9 bases lying between them. Germline V lookup: CDR1 SGHVS, CDR2 FQNEAQ. The CDR3 runs 13 residues. CDR3 sequence: CASSLVVGDGYTF. CDR3 coding DNA: TGTGCCAGCAGCTTAGTGGTTGGGGATGGCTACACCTTC.

The rearrangement links TRBV5-1 to TRBJ1-1; D is possibly TRBD1 (5 bases). The germline CDR1 and CDR2 sequences are SGHRS and YFSETQ. CDR3 size: 13 residues. V was shortened by 6 bases and J by 1 base, with 10 bases between the two germline ends. The CDR3 loop is CASMQGANTEAFF. The CDR3 DNA follows: TGCGCCAGCATGCAGGGAGCGAACACTGAAGCTTTCTTT.

The chain couples TRBV10-3 to TRBJ1-4; tentative D call: TRBD1 (5 bases). This CDR3 spans 14 amino acids. In germline, CDR1 is ENHRY, CDR2 SYGVKD. Trimming cost V 0 bases and J 8 bases, with 10 bases left between them. In DNA form, the CDR3 reads TGTGCCATCAGTGAGTCTAGGGGAAACGAAAAACTGTTTTTT. It translates to CAISESRGNEKLFF.

The chain has TRBV5-8 and TRBJ1-2; D is unclear. Germline V gene data show CDR1 as SGHTS and CDR2 as YDEGEE. There are 14 residues in the CDR3. The V and J ends lost 0 bases and 2 bases respectively, with 8 bases between them. The CDR3 DNA follows: TGTGCCAGCAGCTTGGGCGGCGGGAACTATGGCTACACCTTC. Amino acid sequence: CASSLGGGNYGYTF.

The genes are TRBV19 and TRBJ1-4; D might be TRBD1 (5 bases). Germline CDR1 reads LNHDA; CDR2 reads SQIVND (reference sequence). Trimming pared 6 bases from V and 0 bases from J, leaving 17 bases between. The CDR3 runs 17 residues. CDR3 nucleotide sequence: TGTGCCAGTAGGAGGTGGGGCCTGGCAGCAACTAATGAAAAACTGTTTTTT. Protein product: CASRRWGLAATNEKLFF.

This CDR3 reads CASSPTPSDQPQHF. The DNA of the CDR3 is TGTGCCAGCAGCCCCACGCCCTCGGATCAGCCCCAGCATTTT. The V call is TRBV3-1 (or the pseudogene TRBV3-2), the J call TRBJ1-5, with no clear D. Germline loops: CDR1 LGHDT, CDR2 YNNKEL (reference sequence). The CDR3 is 14 residues long. Trimming left V 4 bases short and J 5 bases short, with 12 bases between.

The chain has TRBV11-2 and TRBJ1-2; the D is unclear. The V end was cut by 6 bases, the J end by 8 bases, with 16 bases between. Germline V gene lookup returns CDR1 SGHAT and CDR2 FQNNGV. The CDR3 consists of 13 residues. CDR3 loop: CASRGGEGRGYTF. CDR3 nucleotide sequence: TGTGCCAGCAGGGGTGGGGAGGGCCGCGGCTACACCTTC.

The V and J genes are TRBV29-1 and TRBJ2-2; 9 bases agree with TRBD2. CDR3 size: 12 residues. CDR1 and CDR2 from the germline V gene are SQVTM and ANQGSEA. V trimming: 6 bases; J trimming: 6 bases; junction bases outside the gene matches: 2. The CDR3 DNA reads TGCAGCGTGCGGGAGGGGGCCGGGGAGCTGTTTTTT. It codes for CSVREGAGELFF.

The genes are TRBV7-2 and TRBJ1-1, with a weak D call TRBD1 (5 bases). Germline values: CDR1 SGHTA, CDR2 FQGNSA. This CDR3 spans 13 amino acids. Trimming stripped 2 bases from V and 1 base from J, with 5 bases between. DNA for the CDR3: TGTGCCAGCAGCTTACAGGGGAACACTGAAGCTTTCTTT. It yields the protein CASSLQGNTEAFF.

The chain employs TRBV9 and TRBJ1-1; no reliable D call. CDR1 and CDR2 (germline): SGDLS, YYNGEE. CDR3 length: 13 residues. Between the trimmed V and J ends, which lost 4 bases and 8 bases, there was a span of 15 bases. In nucleotides, the CDR3 is TGTGCCAGCAGCTCCCCATTGAGGCCGGAAGCTTTCTTT. As protein: CASSSPLRPEAFF.